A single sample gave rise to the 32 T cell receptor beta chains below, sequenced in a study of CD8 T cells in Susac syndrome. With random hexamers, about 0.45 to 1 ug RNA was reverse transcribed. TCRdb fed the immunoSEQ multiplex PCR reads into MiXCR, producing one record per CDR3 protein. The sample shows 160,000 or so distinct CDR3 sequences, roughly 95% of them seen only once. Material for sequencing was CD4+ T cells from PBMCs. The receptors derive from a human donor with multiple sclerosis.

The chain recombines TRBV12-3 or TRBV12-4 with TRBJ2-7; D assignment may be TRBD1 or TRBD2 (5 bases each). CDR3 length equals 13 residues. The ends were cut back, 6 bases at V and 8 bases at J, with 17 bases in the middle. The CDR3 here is CASSGTGFLKQYF. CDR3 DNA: TGTGCCAGCAGCGGGACCGGTTTTTTGAAGCAGTACTTC.

CDR3 sequence reads: CASSQDLRGEEAFF. CDR3 nucleotides: TGCGCCAGCAGCCAAGACTTGAGGGGGGAAGAAGCTTTCTTT. The chain has TRBV4-1 and TRBJ1-1; D perhaps matches TRBD1 (6 bases). CDR3 length: 14 amino acids. Looked up from germline, CDR1 is MGHRA and CDR2 is YSYEKL. The V gene lost 0 bases and the J gene lost 8 bases, with 13 bases spanning the gap.

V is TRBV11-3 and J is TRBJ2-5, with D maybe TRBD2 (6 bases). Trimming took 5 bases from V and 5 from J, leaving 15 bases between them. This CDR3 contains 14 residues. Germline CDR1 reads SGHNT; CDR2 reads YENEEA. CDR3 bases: TGTGCCAGCAGCGCGGGACCGGCAGCGGAGACCCAGTACTTC. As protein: CASSAGPAAETQYF.

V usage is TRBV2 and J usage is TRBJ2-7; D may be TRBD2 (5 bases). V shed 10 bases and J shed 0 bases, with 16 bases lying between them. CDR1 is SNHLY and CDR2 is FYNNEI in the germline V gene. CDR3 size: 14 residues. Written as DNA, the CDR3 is TGTGCCACCAATGGACCCGAGGGCTCCTACGAGCAGTACTTC. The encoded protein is CATNGPEGSYEQYF.

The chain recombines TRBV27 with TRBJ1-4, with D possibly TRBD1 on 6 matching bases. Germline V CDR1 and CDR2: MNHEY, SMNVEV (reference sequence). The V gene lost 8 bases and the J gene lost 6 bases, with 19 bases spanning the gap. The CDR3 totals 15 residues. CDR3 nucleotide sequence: TGTGCCAGCGGGACCAGCTGGACAGCAGATGAAAAACTGTTTTTT. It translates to CASGTSWTADEKLFF.

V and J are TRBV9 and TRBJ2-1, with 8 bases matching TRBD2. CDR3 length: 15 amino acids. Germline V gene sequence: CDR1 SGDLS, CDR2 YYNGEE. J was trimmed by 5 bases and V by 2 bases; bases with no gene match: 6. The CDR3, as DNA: TGTGCCAGCAGCGTCATAGCGGGAACAAACAATGAGCAGTTCTTC. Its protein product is CASSVIAGTNNEQFF.

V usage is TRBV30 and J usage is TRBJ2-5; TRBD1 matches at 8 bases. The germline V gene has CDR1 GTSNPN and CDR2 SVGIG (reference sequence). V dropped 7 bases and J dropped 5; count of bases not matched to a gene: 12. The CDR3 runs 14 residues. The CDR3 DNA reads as TGTGCCTTGGATAGAGGACAGGGATGGGAGACCCAGTACTTC. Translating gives CALDRGQGWETQYF.

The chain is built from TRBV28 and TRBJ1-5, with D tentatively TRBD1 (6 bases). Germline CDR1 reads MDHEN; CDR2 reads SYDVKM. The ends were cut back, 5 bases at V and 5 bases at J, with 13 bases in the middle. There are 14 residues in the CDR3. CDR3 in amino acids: CASSGWGPDQPQHF. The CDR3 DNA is TGTGCCAGCAGTGGTTGGGGGCCGGATCAGCCCCAGCATTTT.

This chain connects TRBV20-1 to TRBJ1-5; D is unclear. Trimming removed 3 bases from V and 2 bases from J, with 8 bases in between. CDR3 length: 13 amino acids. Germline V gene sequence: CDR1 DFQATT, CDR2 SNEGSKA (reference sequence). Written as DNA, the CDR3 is TGCAGTGCTAGGCCGGAGGGCAATCAGCCCCAGCATTTT. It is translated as CSARPEGNQPQHF.

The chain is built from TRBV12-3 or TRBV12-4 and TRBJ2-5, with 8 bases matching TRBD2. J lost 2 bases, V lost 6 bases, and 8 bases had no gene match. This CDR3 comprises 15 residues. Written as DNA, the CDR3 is TGTGCCAGCAGCGGCCTAGCGGGTGTACAAGAGACCCAGTACTTC. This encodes CASSGLAGVQETQYF.

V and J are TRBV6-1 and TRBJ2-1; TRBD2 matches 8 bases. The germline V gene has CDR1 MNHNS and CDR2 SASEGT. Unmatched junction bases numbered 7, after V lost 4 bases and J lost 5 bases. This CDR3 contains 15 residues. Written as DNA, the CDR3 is TGTGCCAGCAGTGGAGGGACTAGGAGTGACAATGAGCAGTTCTTC. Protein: CASSGGTRSDNEQFF.

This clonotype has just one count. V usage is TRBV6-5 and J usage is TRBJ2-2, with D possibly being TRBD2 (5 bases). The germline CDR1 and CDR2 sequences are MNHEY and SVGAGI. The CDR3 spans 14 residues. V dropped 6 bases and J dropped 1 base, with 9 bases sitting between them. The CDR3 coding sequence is TGTGCCAGCAGGGGGAGATTGAACACCGGGGAGCTGTTTTTT. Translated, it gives CASRGRLNTGELFF.

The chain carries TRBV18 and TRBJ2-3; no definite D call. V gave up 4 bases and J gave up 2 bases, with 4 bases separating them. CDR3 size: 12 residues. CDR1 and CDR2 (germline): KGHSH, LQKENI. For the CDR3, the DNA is TGTGCCAGCTCACGACCCACAGATACGCAGTATTTT. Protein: CASSRPTDTQYF.

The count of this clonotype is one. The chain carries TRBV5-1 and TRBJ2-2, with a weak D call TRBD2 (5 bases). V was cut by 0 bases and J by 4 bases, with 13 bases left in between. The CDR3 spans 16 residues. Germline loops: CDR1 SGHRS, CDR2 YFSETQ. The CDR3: CASSLGDGRGTGELFF. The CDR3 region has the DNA TGCGCCAGCAGCTTGGGCGACGGCCGGGGCACCGGGGAGCTGTTTTTT.

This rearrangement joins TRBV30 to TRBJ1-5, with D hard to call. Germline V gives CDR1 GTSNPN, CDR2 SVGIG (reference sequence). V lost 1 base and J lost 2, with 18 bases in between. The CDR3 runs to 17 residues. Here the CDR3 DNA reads TGTGCCTGGAGTGCCGCACGGATCACGGGAGGCAATCAGCCCCAGCATTTT. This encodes CAWSAARITGGNQPQHF.

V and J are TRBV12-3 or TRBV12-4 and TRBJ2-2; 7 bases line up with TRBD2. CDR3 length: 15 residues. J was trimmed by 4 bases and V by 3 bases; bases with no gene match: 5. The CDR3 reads CASSFLAEATGELFF. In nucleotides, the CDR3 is TGTGCCAGCAGTTTCCTAGCGGAAGCCACCGGGGAGCTGTTTTTT.

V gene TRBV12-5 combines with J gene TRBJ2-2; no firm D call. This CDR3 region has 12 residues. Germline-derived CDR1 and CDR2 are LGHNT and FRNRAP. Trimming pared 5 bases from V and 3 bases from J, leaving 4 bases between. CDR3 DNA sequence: TGTGCTAGTGGTCGAGACACCGGGGAGCTGTTTTTT. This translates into CASGRDTGELFF.

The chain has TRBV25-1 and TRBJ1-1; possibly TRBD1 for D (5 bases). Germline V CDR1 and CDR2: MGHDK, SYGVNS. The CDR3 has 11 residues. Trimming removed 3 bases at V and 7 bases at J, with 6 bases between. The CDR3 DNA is TGTGCCAGCAGTGAGGGGGGTGAAGCTTTCTTT. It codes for CASSEGGEAFF.

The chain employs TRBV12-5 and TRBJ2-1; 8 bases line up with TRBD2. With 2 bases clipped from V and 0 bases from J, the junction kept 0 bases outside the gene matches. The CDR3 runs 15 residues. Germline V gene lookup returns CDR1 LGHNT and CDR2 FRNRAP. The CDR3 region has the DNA TGTGCTAGTGGTTTGAGCGGGAGCTCCTACAATGAGCAGTTCTTC. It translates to CASGLSGSSYNEQFF.

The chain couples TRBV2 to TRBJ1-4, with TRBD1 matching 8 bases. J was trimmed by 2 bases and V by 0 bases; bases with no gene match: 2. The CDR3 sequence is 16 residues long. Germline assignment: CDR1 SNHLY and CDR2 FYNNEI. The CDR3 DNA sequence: TGTGCCAGCAGTGAAGCGCGACAGGGGACTAATGAAAAACTGTTTTTT. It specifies CASSEARQGTNEKLFF.

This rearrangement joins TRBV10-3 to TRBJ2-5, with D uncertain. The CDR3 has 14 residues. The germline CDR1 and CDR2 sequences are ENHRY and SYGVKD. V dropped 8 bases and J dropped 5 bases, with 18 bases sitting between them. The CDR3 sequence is CAIASSREVETQYF. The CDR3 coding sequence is TGTGCCATCGCGAGCTCCCGAGAGGTGGAGACCCAGTACTTC.

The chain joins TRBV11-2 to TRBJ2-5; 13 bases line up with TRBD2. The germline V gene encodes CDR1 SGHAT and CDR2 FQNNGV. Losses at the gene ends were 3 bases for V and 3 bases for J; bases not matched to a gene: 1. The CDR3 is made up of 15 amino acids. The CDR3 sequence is CASSFGLAGEETQYF. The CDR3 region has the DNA TGTGCCAGCAGCTTCGGACTAGCGGGAGAAGAGACCCAGTACTTC. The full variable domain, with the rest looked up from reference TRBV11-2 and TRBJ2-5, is EAGVAQSPRYKIIEKRQSVAFWCNPISGHATLYWYQQILGQGPKLLIQFQNNGVVDDSQLPKDRFSAERLKGVDSTLKIQPAKLEDSAVYLCASSFGLAGEETQYFGPGTRLLVL.

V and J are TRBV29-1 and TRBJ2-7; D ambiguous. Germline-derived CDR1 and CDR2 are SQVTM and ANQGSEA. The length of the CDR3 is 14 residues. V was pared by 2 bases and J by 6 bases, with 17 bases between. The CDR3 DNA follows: TGCAGCGTTGAACTAGGGCCGCGGATCAGCGAGCAGTACTTC. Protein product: CSVELGPRISEQYF.

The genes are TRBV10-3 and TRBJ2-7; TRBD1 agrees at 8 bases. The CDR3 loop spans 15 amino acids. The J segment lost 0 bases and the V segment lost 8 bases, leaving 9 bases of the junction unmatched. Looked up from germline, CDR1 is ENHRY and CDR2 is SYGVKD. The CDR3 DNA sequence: TGTGCCATCCTAATCGACAGGGGCGGCTCCTACGAGCAGTACTTC. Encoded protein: CAILIDRGGSYEQYF.

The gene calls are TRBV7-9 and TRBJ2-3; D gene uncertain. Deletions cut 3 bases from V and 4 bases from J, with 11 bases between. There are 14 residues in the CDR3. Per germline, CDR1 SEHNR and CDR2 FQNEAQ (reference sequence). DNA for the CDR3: TGTGCCAGCAGCTTTGGCAGATCATCAGATACGCAGTATTTT. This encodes CASSFGRSSDTQYF.

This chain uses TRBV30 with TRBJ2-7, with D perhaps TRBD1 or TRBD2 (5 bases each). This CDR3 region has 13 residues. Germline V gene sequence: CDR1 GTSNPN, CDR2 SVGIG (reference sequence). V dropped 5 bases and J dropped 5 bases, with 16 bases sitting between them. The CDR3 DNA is TGTGCCTGGTCATGGGCAGGGACCCACGAGCAGTACTTC. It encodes CAWSWAGTHEQYF.

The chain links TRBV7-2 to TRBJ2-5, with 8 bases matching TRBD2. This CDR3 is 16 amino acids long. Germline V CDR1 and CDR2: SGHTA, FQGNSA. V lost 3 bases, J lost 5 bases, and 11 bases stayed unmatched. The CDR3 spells CASSFQRGSGVETQYF. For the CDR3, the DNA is TGTGCCAGCAGCTTCCAGCGGGGTAGCGGGGTCGAGACCCAGTACTTC.

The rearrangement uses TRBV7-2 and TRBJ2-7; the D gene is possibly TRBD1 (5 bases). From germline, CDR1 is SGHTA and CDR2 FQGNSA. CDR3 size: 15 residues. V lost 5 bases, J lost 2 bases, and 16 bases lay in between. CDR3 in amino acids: CASSKSPDSTYEQYF. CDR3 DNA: TGTGCCAGCAGCAAGAGTCCTGACAGTACCTACGAGCAGTACTTC.

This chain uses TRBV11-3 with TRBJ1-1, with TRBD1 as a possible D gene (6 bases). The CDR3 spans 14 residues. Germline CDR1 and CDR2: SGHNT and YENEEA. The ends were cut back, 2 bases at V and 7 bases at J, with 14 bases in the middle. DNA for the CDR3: TGTGCCAGCAGCTTAAATGCAGGGGCTGGTGAAGCTTTCTTT. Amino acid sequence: CASSLNAGAGEAFF.

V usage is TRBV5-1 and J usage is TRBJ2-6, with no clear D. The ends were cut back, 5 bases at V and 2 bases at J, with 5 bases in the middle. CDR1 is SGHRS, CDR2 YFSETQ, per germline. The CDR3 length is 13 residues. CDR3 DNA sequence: TGCGCCAGCAGGACCGCTGGGGCCAACGTCCTGACTTTC. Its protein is CASRTAGANVLTF.

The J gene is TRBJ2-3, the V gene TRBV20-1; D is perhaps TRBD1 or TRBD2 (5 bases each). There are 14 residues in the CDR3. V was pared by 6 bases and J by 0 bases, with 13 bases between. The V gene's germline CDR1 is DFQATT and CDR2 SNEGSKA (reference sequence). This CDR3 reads CSARGARSTDTQYF. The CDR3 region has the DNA TGCAGTGCCCGAGGGGCCAGGAGCACAGATACGCAGTATTTT.

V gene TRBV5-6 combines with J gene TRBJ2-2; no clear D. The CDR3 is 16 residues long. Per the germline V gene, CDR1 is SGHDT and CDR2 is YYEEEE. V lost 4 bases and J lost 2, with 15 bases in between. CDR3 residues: CASSARGQFNTGELFF. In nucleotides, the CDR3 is TGTGCCAGCAGCGCCCGTGGGCAGTTTAACACCGGGGAGCTGTTTTTT. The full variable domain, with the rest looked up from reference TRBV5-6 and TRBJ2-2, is DAGVTQSPTHLIKTRGQQVTLRCSPKSGHDTVSWYQQALGQGPQFIFQYYEEEERQRGNFPDRFSGHQFPNYSSELNVNALLLGDSALYLCASSARGQFNTGELFFGEGSRLTVL.